This T cell receptor (beta chain) emerged from a study of CD8+ T cells in alopecia areata. About the study: Treated patients were given 5 to 10 mg oral tofacitinib twice daily. Treated patients were scored for severity by percent of scalp affected.

Treatment in this sample: oral pan-JAK inhibitor, 5-10 mg twice daily. Extracted RNA was reverse transcribed, and the resulting cDNA served as sequencing template. Repertoires were generated with immunoSEQ multiplex PCR, while TCRdb's copy carries only in-frame clones and drops some. Among 90,000 to 150,000 clones listed, more than 45% were seen once. Sample: CD4+ T cells sorted from blood, taken at week 4, from a patient treated with tofacitinib. The receptor's source is a human donor with alopecia areata.

CDR3 amino acids: CASRIAGRQETQYF. The DNA of the CDR3 is TGTGCCAGCAGAATAGCGGGAAGGCAAGAGACCCAGTACTTC. V usage is TRBV6-5 and J usage is TRBJ2-5; 8 bases map to TRBD2. The CDR3 has 14 amino acids. The germline V gene encodes CDR1 MNHEY and CDR2 SVGAGI. The V gene end was trimmed by 6 bases and the J gene end by 2 bases; junction bases not matched to a gene: 5.